What follows describes a single T cell receptor beta chain. The antigen this receptor binds is unknown. No base quality values were provided; no much bigger clone lies one nucleotide off. Between the V and J ends, shortened by 6 bases and 2 bases respectively, the junction contains 7 bases. CDR1 is given as DFQATT and CDR2 as SNEGSKA, both from the germline V gene (reference sequence). The CDR3 has 11 amino acids, counting the end cysteine and phenylalanine. The entry retains the CDR3 DNA only, 33 bases that are in frame from base 1. Collaborating institutions collected whole blood in K2EDTA tubes following their own protocols. For TCRbeta analysis, collaborator samples were shipped as frozen whole blood, as isolated PBMCs, or as DNA extracted from either sample type. The immunoSEQ Assay, a bias-controlled multiplex PCR, was used to amplify TCRbeta CDR3 regions from genomic DNA. From the authors' description of their analysis: The number of nucleated cells in each sample was estimated from the amplification of reference gene primers within the assay. To quantify the absolute abundance of each unique TCRbeta CDR3 rearrangement, sequence reads were collapsed and filtered. For each sample, productive Simpson clonality was calculated as the square root of Simpson's diversity index across productive rearrangements. TCRdb's version of the immuneACCESS table is confined to in-frame rearrangements and falls short of the full clone set. An unresolved V gene accounts for under half of the shortfall where checked; the remainder is of unknown origin. V, J and clone size were drawn from that table, and D and trimming were deduced from the DNA. The sample table records approximately 140,000 clones; about 90% of these occur just once. Clones ranked in the top ten supply under 12% of the sample.

This entry comes from a study of blood T cell repertoires in COVID-19 (dated by TCRdb to the early 2020s). With respect to the entire study: Samples from collaborators originated in the United States, Italy and Spain and spanned both the acute and convalescent phases of COVID-19. The repertoires were released in a freely available public database intended as a resource for research on the immune response to SARS-CoV-2. The prospective study material was composed of cDNA or gDNA derived from T cells, B-cell-depleted T cells, or PBMCs. The dataset comprised deeply sampled blood TCRbeta repertoires from subjects exposed to, actively infected with, or recovered from COVID-19. Nearly every sample came with metadata listing a de-identified subject ID, COVID-19 status, age in years and sex. Where HLA class I and class II types were available, the types were taken from metadata supplied by the sample provider, not from assay-based typing. The samples were drawn from two sources: the first 160 participants of the ongoing ImmuneRACE study, and over 950 subjects contributed by 6 global collaborators.

Points the paper makes about the study in general: The quantity of clinical and demographic metadata differed by source and by participant and was supplied without curation.

The V and J segments used are TRBV20-1 and TRBJ2-5; the D segment cannot be called with confidence. The sample consisted of peripheral blood. This clonotype originated in a man aged 45 to 65 with active or convalescent COVID-19. The CDR3 protein is CSALKQETQYF. The DNA sequence reads TGCAGTGCCCTTAAACAAGAGACCCAGTACTTC.